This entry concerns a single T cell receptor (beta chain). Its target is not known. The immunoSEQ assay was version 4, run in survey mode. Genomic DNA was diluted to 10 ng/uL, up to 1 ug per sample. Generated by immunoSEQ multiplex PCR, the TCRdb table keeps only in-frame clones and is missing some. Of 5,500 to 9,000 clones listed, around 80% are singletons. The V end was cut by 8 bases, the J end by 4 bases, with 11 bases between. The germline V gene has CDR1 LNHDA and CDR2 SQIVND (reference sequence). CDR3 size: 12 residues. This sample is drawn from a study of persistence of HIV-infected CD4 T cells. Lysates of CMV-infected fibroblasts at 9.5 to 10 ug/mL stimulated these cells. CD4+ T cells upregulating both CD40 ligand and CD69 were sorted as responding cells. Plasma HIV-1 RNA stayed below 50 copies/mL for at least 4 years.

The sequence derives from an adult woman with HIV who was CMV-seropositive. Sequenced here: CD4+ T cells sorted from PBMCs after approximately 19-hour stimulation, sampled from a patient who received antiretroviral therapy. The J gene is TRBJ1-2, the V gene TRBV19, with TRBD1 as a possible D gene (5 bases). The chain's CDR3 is CASDRDGYGYTF. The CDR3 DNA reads TGTGCCAGTGACCGGGACGGCTATGGCTACACCTTC.